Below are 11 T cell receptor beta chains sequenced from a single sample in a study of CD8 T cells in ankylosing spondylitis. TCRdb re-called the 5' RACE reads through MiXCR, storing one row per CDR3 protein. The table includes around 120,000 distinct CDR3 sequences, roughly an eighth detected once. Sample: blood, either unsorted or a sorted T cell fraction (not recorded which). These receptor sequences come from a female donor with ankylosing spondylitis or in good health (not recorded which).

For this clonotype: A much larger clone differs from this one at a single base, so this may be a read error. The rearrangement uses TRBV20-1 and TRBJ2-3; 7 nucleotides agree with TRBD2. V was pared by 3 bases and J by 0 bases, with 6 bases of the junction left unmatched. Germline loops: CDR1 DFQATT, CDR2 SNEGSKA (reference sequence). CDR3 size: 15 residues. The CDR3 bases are TGCAGTGCTAGGGGACTACCGGGAAGCACAGATACGCAGTATTTT. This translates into CSARGLPGSTDTQYF.

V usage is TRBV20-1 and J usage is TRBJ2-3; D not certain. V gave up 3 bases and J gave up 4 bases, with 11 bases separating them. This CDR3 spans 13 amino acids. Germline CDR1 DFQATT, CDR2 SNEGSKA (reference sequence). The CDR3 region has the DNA TGCAGTGCTAGGCTCTCCGGGCCAGATACGCAGTATTTT. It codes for CSARLSGPDTQYF.

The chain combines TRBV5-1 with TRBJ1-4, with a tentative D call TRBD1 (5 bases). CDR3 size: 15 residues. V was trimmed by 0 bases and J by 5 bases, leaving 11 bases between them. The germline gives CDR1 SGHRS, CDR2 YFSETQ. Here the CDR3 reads CASSLEGAANEKLFF. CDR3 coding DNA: TGCGCCAGCAGCTTGGAAGGGGCAGCCAATGAAAAACTGTTTTTT.

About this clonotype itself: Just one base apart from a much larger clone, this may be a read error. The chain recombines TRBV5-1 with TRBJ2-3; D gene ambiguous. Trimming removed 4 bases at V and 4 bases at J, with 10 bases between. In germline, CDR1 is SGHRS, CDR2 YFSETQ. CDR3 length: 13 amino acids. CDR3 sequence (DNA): TGCGCCAGCAGCCTCCTAGTGGCAGATACGCAGTATTTT. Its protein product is CASSLLVADTQYF.

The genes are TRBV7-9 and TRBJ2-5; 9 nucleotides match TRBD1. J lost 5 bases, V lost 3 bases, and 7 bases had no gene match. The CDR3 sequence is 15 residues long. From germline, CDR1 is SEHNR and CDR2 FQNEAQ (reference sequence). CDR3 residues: CASSFGDRVEETQYF. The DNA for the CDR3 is TGTGCCAGCAGCTTTGGGGACAGGGTAGAGGAGACCCAGTACTTC.

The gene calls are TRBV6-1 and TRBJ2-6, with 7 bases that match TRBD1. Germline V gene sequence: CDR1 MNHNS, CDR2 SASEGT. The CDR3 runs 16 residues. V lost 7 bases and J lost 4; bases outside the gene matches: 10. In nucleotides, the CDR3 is TGTGCCAGCACCCCGGACAGGCCTGGAGGGGCCAACGTCCTGACTTTC. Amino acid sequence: CASTPDRPGGANVLTF.

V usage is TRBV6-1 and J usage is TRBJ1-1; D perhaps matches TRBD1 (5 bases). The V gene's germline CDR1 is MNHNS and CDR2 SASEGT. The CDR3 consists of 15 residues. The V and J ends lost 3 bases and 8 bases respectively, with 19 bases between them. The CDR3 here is CASSDESSGAREAFF. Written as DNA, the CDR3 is TGTGCCAGCAGTGATGAGTCGAGCGGGGCCAGGGAAGCTTTCTTT.

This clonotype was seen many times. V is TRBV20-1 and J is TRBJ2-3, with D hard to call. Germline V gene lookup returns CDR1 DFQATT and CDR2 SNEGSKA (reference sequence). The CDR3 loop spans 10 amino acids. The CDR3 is CTLNADTQYF. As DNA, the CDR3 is TGCACTCTGAACGCAGATACGCAGTATTTT.

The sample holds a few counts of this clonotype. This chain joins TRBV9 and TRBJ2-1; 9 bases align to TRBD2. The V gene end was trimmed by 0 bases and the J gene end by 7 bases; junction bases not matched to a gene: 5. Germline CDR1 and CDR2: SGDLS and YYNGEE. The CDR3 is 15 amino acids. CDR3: CASSVEASGMNEQFF. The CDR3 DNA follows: TGTGCCAGCAGCGTAGAGGCTAGCGGGATGAATGAGCAGTTCTTC.

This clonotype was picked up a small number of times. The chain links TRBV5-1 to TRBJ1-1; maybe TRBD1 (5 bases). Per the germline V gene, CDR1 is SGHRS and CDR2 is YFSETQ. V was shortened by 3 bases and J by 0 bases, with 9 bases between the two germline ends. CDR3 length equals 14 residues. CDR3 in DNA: TGCGCCAGCAGCTCCGGGACCATGAACACTGAAGCTTTCTTT. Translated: CASSSGTMNTEAFF. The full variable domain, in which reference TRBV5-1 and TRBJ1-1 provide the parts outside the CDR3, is KAGVTQTPRYLIKTRGQQVTLSCSPISGHRSVSWYQQTPGQGLQFLFEYFSETQRNKGNFPGRFSGRQFSNSRSEMNVSTLELGDSALYLCASSSGTMNTEAFFGQGTRLTVV.

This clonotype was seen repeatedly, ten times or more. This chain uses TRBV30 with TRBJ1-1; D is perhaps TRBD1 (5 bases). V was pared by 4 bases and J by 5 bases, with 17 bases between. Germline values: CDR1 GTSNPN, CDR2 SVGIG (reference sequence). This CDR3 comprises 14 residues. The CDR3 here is CAWKTGVGRTEAFF. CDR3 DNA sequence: TGTGCCTGGAAAACAGGCGTGGGGCGGACTGAAGCTTTCTTT.